Here is one T cell receptor (beta chain) with its context. No antigen is known for it. No per-base quality is available; no much larger clone lies one base away. TCRbeta CDR3 regions were amplified from genomic DNA using the immunoSEQ Assay, a bias-controlled multiplex PCR. In the original analysis: The number of nucleated cells in each sample was estimated from the amplification of reference gene primers within the assay. Sequence reads were collapsed and filtered to measure the absolute abundance of every unique TCRbeta CDR3 rearrangement. For each sample, productive Simpson clonality was calculated as the square root of Simpson's diversity index across productive rearrangements. TCRdb took over this immuneACCESS table, retaining in-frame rearrangements with V and J assigned. Such tables are incomplete; in checked studies, under half of the missing clones stem from an unresolved V gene, and the remainder is unexplained. V and J calls and clone size are copied from that table; D and trimming were computed from the DNA. The sample yields approximately 200,000 clones; approximately 86% were counted once. The ten most abundant clones make up 2% to 2.5% of the sample.

This entry belongs to a study of blood T cell repertoires in COVID-19 (dated by TCRdb to the early 2020s). For context, the study as a whole: Collaborator samples came from the United States, Italy and Spain and covered acute and convalescent phases of COVID-19. The prospective study material was composed of cDNA or gDNA derived from T cells, B-cell-depleted T cells, or PBMCs. Deeply sampled blood TCRbeta repertoires from subjects exposed to, actively infected with, or recovered from COVID-19 were included in the dataset. A freely available public database, intended as a resource for researchers studying the immune response to SARS-CoV-2, is where the repertoires were released. Samples were obtained from the ongoing ImmuneRACE study (first 160 participants) and from about 1,300 subjects provided by 6 global collaborators. The sample metadata nearly always contained a de-identified subject ID, COVID-19 status, age in years and sex. HLA class I and class II types, where available, came from metadata supplied by the sample provider rather than from assay-based typing. Overall results and qualifications from the work: The amount of clinical and demographic metadata varied by source and participant and was provided uncurated.

From V the trimming removes 6 bases and from J it removes 12 bases, while the gene matches leave 27 bases of the junction unaccounted for. The cysteine opens and the phenylalanine closes a CDR3 of 20 amino acids. The retained sequence is limited to the CDR3, 60 bases, with the frame set at the first base. Reading the germline V gene (reference sequence) gives CDR1 LNHDA and CDR2 SQIVND. Participants in the prospective study were aged roughly 18 to 89 years, lived in some 24 United States geographic areas, and enrolled through a virtual design. Cohort assignment in the prospective study relied on participant-reported clinical history from a screening survey and a study questionnaire. Recovered participants in ImmuneRACE Cohort 3 were defined as having two consecutive negative NP/OP PCR tests, clearance from a healthcare professional, or resolution of symptoms. Each participant in the prospective study had whole blood, serum and a nasopharyngeal or oropharyngeal swab collected by mobile phlebotomists. Additional blood draws and questionnaires over an approximately two-month period could optionally be provided by prospective study participants. Blood samples from the prospective study were shipped frozen or at room temperature prior to DNA extraction.

The chain uses TRBV19 and TRBJ2-1, and TRBD1 aligns with 12 junction nucleotides. The sample taken for sequencing was PBMCs or T cells enriched from blood (not recorded which). The TCR originated in a woman aged 30 to 39 who had recovered from COVID-19. The encoded CDR3 is CASSHFRGQGATADEEGQFF. The nucleotide sequence reads TGTGCCAGTAGCCATTTTCGGGGACAGGGGGCAACCGCAGATGAGGAGGGGCAGTTCTTC.